The 5 T cell receptor beta chains given below trace back to one sample, sequenced in a study of blood T cells in healthy people across ages. Together with a sample-barcoded 5' primer, a J-beta primer mix was included in a second PCR lasting roughly 6 to 12 cycles. From the 5' RACE reads, TCRdb called clonotypes with MiXCR, one entry per CDR3 protein. The profile covers 850,000 to 1,300,000 distinct CDR3 sequences, with more than 35% appearing a single time and 18% taken by the ten largest. The sequencing input was blood. The receptor set was obtained from a woman in her sixties in good health.

The chain joins TRBV6-5 to TRBJ2-3; 11 nucleotides line up with TRBD2. The germline CDR1 and CDR2 sequences are MNHEY and SVGAGI. The length of the CDR3 is 15 residues. V trimming: 4 bases; J trimming: 4 bases; junction bases outside the gene matches: 4. In nucleotides, the CDR3 is TGTGCCAGCAGTTTAGCGGGAGGGATCTCAGATACGCAGTATTTT. Its protein product is CASSLAGGISDTQYF.

The table lists this clonotype with a few counts. The chain joins TRBV4-2 to TRBJ2-4; 13 bases agree with TRBD2. V lost 4 bases to trimming and J lost 0 bases; unmatched junction nucleotides: 6. Per the germline V gene, CDR1 is LGHNA and CDR2 is YNFKEQ. The length of the CDR3 is 18 residues. CDR3: CASSLGTSGILAKNIQYF. CDR3 nucleotides: TGTGCCAGCAGCCTTGGGACTAGCGGGATATTAGCCAAAAACATTCAGTACTTC.

The gene calls are TRBV6-6 and TRBJ2-4; 14 bases line up with TRBD2. TRBJ2-7 matches the DNA end more closely, so the J call is doubtful. CDR1 and CDR2 (germline): MNHNY, SVGAGI (reference sequence). The CDR3 is 17 amino acids. This chain's CDR3 is CASSYLQPGLAGVEQYF. The CDR3 coding sequence is TGTGCCAGCAGTTACCTCCAGCCGGGACTAGCGGGAGTCGAGCAGTACTTC.

The chain combines TRBV6-5 with TRBJ2-5; 11 positions match TRBD2. V lost 5 bases, J lost 11 bases, and 10 bases stayed unmatched. Germline-derived CDR1 and CDR2 are MNHEY and SVGAGI. CDR3 length: 14 residues. The DNA for the CDR3 is TGTGCCAGCAGTCGACTAGCGGGGCTTCTAGAGCAGTACTTC. This encodes CASSRLAGLLEQYF.

A note on this clonotype: One junction end disagrees with the germline gene, perhaps due to a read error. V usage is TRBV6-5 and J usage is TRBJ2-1; TRBD2 aligns across 7 bases. This CDR3 comprises 12 residues. In germline, CDR1 is MNHEY, CDR2 SVGAGI. CDR3 in amino acids: CAGSFPGGGQFF. Here the CDR3 DNA reads TGTGCCGGCAGTTTCCCGGGAGGCGGGCAGTTCTTC.